Below, one T cell receptor beta chain is given with its context. Its antigen is currently unknown. These data are taken from a study of shared clonotypes between healthy human individuals. Study-level results: The authors sampled blood alone, and tissue repertoires likely differ.

The test was conducted at deep level. Under the authors' procedure: Sequence data from immunoSEQ were junction-only and lacked quality scores; consequently, filtering differed. Using immunoSEQ multiplex PCR, the repertoire was profiled, and TCRdb retains in-frame clones only, with some absent. V, J and clone size are those of that table, while D and trimming were read from the DNA. The table records 2 million to 3 million clones, roughly 93% of them present only once. The CDR3 is 14 residues long. In germline, CDR1 is LNHDA, CDR2 SQIVND (reference sequence). The germline V and J ends were trimmed by 5 bases and 4 bases, with 14 bases remaining between them.

The V and J genes are TRBV19 and TRBJ1-2, with D hard to call. The sequencing input was naive CD4+ T cells from PBMCs. Subset indicated: CD45RA+ positively selected. The TCR originated in a man between 18 and 35 years old in good health. Some clones in this sample may be carry-over from other donors' samples. As DNA, the CDR3 is TGTGCCAGTAGTGGCCGAGGGCCTACCTATGGCTACACCTTC. Amino acids: CASSGRGPTYGYTF.